This is a list of T cell receptor beta chains from one sample in a study of cytomegalovirus exposure and HLA in healthy donors. The assay was immunoSEQ multiplex PCR, and TCRdb's table has in-frame clones only and misses some. The data hold more than 65,000 clones, with 78% observed a single time. The sample taken for sequencing was PBMCs. The receptors shown here come from a man between 18 and 29 years old in good health and CMV-seropositive. Both conserved end residues are part of each CDR3. Each record gives: clone size, CDR3 length, V gene, CDR3 protein. Part of the rows lack a size; the others show once, few, many or a class for expanded clones.

>.|18|TRBV11-2
CASSRIGQRTTHFVEAFF
>.|16|TRBV9
CASSHKEGAGGTEAFF
>.|14|TRBV6-1
CASKYIRGTGELFF
>.|14|TRBV6-1
CASSRTVEIYEQYF
>.|12|TRBV6-1
CASLQGHTEAFF
>.|15|TRBV4-2
CASSHQQGRNQPQHF
>.|13|TRBV29-1
CSVDYHSYNEQFF
>.|16|TRBV6-5
CASSYGPGAVNTEAFF
>.|17|TRBV9
CASSVLGTRAPNTKQFF
>.|14|TRBV6-5
CASRLRQGLYEQYF
>.|15|TRBV19
CASAIPDSNTGELFF
>.|13|TRBV25-1
CASSEIEESEAFF
>few|13|TRBV29-1
CRATGTGAVEAFF
>.|12|TRBV29-1
CSVEDQGYGYTF
>.|12|TRBV7-3
CASSFERDEQFF
>.|18|TRBV4-2
CASSPGVGQGLTNYGYTF
>.|13|TRBV7-9
CASSFAVQETQYF
>few|12|TRBV28
CASTLPGVKAFF
>.|13|TRBV6-4
CASSPGNTGELFF
>.|14|TRBV15
CATSRQDSAQPQHF
>once|14|TRBV5-6
CASSLYDRNTEAFF
>.|15|TRBV15
CATSRVGGRGGELFF
>.|14|TRBV6-5
CASSYSAGQETQYF
>.|16|TRBV5-4
CASSPGLAEVSYEQYF
>once|14|TRBV6-5
CASRQLAGGYEQYF
>few|16|TRBV7-8
CASSPRGRDYSYEQYF
>.|14|TRBV28
CASRLQGTPYEQYF
>.|14|TRBV6-5
CASSYSRGREKLFF
>few|11|TRBV11-2
CASSRTDTQYF
>once|16|TRBV4-1
CASSQEGGYSNQPQHF
>.|13|TRBV7-6
CASSLRVGETQYF
>.|13|TRBV5-1
CASSPPGGTEAFF
>.|15|TRBV6-5
CASSPLREGPYGYTF
>.|15|TRBV29-1
CSVPGTGSGANVLTF
>few|15|TRBV6-5
CASSPPQGGFRIYTF
>.|14|TRBV10-1
CASSESRGGTEAFF
>few|17|TRBV15
CATSREGTPIPKYGYTF
>.|9|TRBV29-1
CSAGTEAFF
>.|12|TRBV29-1
CSVGQGGQPQHF
>few|14|TRBV6-5
CASSWTGDGNTIYF
>.|13|TRBV4-1
CASSQELPYEQYF
>.|14|TRBV10-3
CATRAEGDDTEAFF
>once|15|TRBV29-1
CSVRPRGANTGELFF
>.|14|TRBV2
CASTRTGLNYGYTF
>.|15|TRBV9
CASSPRVGGVYGYTF
>once|16|TRBV5-1
CASSLAGRGGINGYTF
>few|13|TRBV6-1
CASSGPRGGIQYF
>.|15|TRBV28
CASSLGGRAKETQYF
>.|15|TRBV6-5
CASSVLPSGGYGYTF
>.|12|TRBV10-3
CAIRGQGDTQYF
>.|16|TRBV9
CASSAYPGQGGTEQFF
>.|14|TRBV7-6
CASSLARGRDTQYF
>.|15|TRBV11-2
CASSLGSGRQETQYF
>.|14|TRBV4-2
CASSQEGHADTQYF
>.|12|TRBV29-1
CSVGAGNYGYTF